This T cell receptor beta chain is drawn from a study of CXCR3-negative and CXCR3-positive naive CD8 T cells. Germline assignment: CDR1 GTSNPN and CDR2 SVGIG (reference sequence). CDR3 length: 13 residues. It was by 5' RACE with UMI labels that the TRB cDNA libraries were prepared. TCRdb re-analyzed the 5' RACE reads; it lists each CDR3 protein once, without DNA. Across 100,000 to 150,000 distinct CDR3 sequences, the top ten clones capture 0.45% to 0.55% of the sample. Sequences were obtained from naive CXCR3- CD8+ T cells from blood. Subset: CD45RO-CCR7+CD27+CD95- naive CD8+ T cells lacking CXCR3 (TNR3-). The V call is TRBV30, the J call TRBJ1-2. The sequence derives from a human donor in good health. Some clones in this sample may be carry-over from other donors' samples. This CDR3 is CAWRSTGSYGYTF.